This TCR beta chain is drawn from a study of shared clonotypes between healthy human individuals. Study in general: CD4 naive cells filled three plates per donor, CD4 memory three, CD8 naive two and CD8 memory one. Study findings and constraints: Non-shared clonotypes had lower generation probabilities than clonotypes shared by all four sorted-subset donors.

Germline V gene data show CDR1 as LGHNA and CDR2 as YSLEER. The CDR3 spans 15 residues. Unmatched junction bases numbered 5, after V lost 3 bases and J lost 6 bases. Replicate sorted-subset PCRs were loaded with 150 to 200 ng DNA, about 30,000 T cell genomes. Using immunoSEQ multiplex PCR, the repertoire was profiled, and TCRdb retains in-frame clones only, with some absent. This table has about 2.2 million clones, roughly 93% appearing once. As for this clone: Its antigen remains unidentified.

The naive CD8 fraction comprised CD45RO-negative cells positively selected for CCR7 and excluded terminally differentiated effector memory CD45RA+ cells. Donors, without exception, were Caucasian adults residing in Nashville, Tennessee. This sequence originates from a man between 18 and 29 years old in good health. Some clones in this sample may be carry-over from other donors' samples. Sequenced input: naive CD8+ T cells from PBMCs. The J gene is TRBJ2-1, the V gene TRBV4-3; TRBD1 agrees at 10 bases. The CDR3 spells CASSHGRTGGNEQFF. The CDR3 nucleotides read TGCGCCAGCAGCCACGGGCGGACAGGGGGCAATGAGCAGTTCTTC.